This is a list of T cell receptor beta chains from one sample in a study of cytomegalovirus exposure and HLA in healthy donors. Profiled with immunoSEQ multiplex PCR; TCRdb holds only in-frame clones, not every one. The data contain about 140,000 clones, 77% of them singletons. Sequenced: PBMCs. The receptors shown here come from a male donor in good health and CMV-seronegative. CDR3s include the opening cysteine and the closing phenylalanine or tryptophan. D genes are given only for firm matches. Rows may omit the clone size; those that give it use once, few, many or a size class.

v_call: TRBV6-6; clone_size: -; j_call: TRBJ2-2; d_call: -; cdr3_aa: CASKPRGNTGELFF; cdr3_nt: TGTGCCAGCAAACCCAGGGGTAACACCGGGGAGCTGTTTTTT
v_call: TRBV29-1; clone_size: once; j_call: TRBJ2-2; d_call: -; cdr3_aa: CSVLRQGGTGELFF; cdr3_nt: TGCAGCGTCCTACGGCAGGGGGGCACCGGGGAGCTGTTTTTT
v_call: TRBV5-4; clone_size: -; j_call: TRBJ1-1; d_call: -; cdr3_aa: CASSLAGQDFEAFF; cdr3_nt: TGTGCCAGCAGCTTGGCCGGGCAGGACTTCGAAGCTTTCTTT
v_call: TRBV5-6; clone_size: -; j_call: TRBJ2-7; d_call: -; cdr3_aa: CASSRQAYEQYF; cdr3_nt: TGTGCCAGCAGTCGACAGGCCTACGAGCAGTACTTC
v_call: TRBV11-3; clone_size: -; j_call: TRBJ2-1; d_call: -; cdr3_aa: CASSLGRANNEQFF; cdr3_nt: TGTGCCAGCAGCTTAGGGAGGGCTAACAATGAGCAGTTCTTC
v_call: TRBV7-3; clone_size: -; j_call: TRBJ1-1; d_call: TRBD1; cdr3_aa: CASSLGQGASEAFF; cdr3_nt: TGTGCCAGCAGCTTGGGACAGGGGGCTTCTGAAGCTTTCTTT
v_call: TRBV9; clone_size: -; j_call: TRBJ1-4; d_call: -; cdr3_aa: CASSAQGRAGEKLFF; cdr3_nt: TGTGCCAGCAGCGCCCAGGGGAGGGCGGGTGAAAAACTGTTTTTT
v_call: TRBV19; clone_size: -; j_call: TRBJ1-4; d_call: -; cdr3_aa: CASSIRGSNEKLFF; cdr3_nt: TGTGCCAGTAGTATCCGGGGTTCTAATGAAAAACTGTTTTTT
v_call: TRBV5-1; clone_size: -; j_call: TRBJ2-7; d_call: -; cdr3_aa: CASSPGQQLNYEQYF; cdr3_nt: TGCGCCAGCAGCCCAGGACAGCAATTAAATTACGAGCAGTACTTC
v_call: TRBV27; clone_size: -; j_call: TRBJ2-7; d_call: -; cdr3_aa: CASSFNRVPYEQYF; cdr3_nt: TGTGCCAGCAGCTTTAACAGGGTCCCCTACGAGCAGTACTTC
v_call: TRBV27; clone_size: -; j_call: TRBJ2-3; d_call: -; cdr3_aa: CASSSHSSDTDTQYF; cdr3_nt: TGTGCCAGCAGTTCGCATTCGTCAGACACAGATACGCAGTATTTT